These 30 T cell receptor beta chains were all obtained from the same sample, sequenced in a study of blood T cell repertoires in COVID-19. Some clones are missing from TCRdb's copy, which holds only in-frame ones; the method was immunoSEQ multiplex PCR. The sample has under 250,000 clones; 70% to 80% are singletons. Sequences were obtained from peripheral blood. The receptors derive from a woman aged 40 to 49 with COVID-19, enrolled during active disease.

The genes are TRBV2 and TRBJ2-7; 10 bases line up with TRBD2. Germline trimming cut 9 bases from V and 6 bases from J; bases unmatched to any gene: 5. CDR3 length equals 12 residues. Germline values: CDR1 SNHLY, CDR2 FYNNEI. CDR3: CARAGGLGEQYF. The CDR3 DNA reads TGTGCCAGAGCGGGAGGGCTCGGCGAGCAGTACTTC.

J is TRBJ1-5 and V is TRBV25-1, with D possibly being TRBD1 (6 bases). The ends were cut back, 1 base at V and 4 bases at J, with 8 bases in the middle. CDR3 length equals 14 residues. In germline, CDR1 is MGHDK, CDR2 SYGVNS. CDR3 in amino acids: CASSEWTENQPQHF. CDR3 in DNA: TGTGCCAGCAGTGAATGGACAGAGAATCAGCCCCAGCATTTT.

The chain has TRBV2 and TRBJ1-1; possible D gene TRBD1, 5 bases. CDR3 length: 13 amino acids. V was trimmed by 11 bases and J by 6 bases, leaving 19 bases between them. Germline CDR1 is SNHLY and CDR2 is FYNNEI. The CDR3 sequence: CAAGYKSRAEAFF. CDR3 nucleotides: TGTGCCGCTGGTTATAAAAGCAGGGCTGAAGCTTTCTTT.

This clone was counted only a few times. This sequence joins TRBV3-1 (or the pseudogene TRBV3-2) and TRBJ1-5; D may be TRBD1 (5 bases). Germline V gene data show CDR1 as LGHDT and CDR2 as YNNKEL (reference sequence). This CDR3 comprises 14 residues. Trimming stripped 6 bases from V and 7 bases from J, with 16 bases between. In DNA form, the CDR3 reads TGTGCCAGCAGTCTCGAGGGGAGGCGGCAGCCCCAGCATTTT. Translation: CASSLEGRRQPQHF.

CDR3 DNA: TGTGCCAGCAGCCTCTATTACCGGGACAGGGGGCAAAATGAGCAGTTCTTC. Protein sequence: CASSLYYRDRGQNEQFF. This chain connects TRBV11-2 to TRBJ2-1; 12 nucleotides agree with TRBD1. CDR1 SGHAT and CDR2 FQNNGV come from the germline V gene. V shed 5 bases and J 7 bases; nucleotides not matched to a gene: 12. The CDR3 consists of 17 residues.

This clone was recorded only once. J is TRBJ1-2 and V is TRBV5-4, with D possibly matching TRBD1 (6 bases). With 3 bases removed from V and 2 bases from J, the gap between germline ends came to 11 bases. Germline CDR1 and CDR2: SGHNT and YYREEE (reference sequence). The CDR3 sequence is 14 residues long. Written as DNA, the CDR3 is TGTGCCAGCAGCTCCGGGACACCGAACTATGGCTACACCTTC. This translates into CASSSGTPNYGYTF.

The genes are TRBV11-2 and TRBJ2-5, with D maybe TRBD1 (6 bases). With 5 bases removed from V and 5 bases from J, the gap between germline ends came to 21 bases. CDR3 length: 16 amino acids. Germline V lookup: CDR1 SGHAT, CDR2 FQNNGV. CDR3 protein: CASSLIRGIGSETQYF. As DNA, the CDR3 is TGTGCCAGCAGCCTAATAAGGGGGATCGGGTCGGAGACCCAGTACTTC.

The rearrangement links TRBV9 to TRBJ1-2; TRBD1 is a possible D gene (6 bases). The CDR3 consists of 18 residues. The V end lost 0 bases, the J end lost 0 bases, and 18 bases lay between the germline ends. CDR1 is SGDLS, CDR2 YYNGEE, per germline. Here the CDR3 reads CASSVEQGSRNANYGYTF. The CDR3 nucleotides are TGTGCCAGCAGCGTAGAACAGGGAAGTAGAAATGCTAACTATGGCTACACCTTC.

The rearrangement links TRBV5-1 to TRBJ1-1; D is perhaps TRBD1 (6 bases). The germline CDR1 and CDR2 sequences are SGHRS and YFSETQ. Trimming left V 4 bases short and J 1 base short, with 17 bases between. The CDR3 is 16 amino acids. CDR3 in amino acids: CASSPQPQGKNTEAFF. The DNA for the CDR3 is TGCGCCAGCAGCCCGCAGCCTCAGGGGAAGAACACTGAAGCTTTCTTT.

This clone occurred once. The rearrangement uses TRBV5-1 and TRBJ2-1, with 9 positions matching TRBD2. The CDR3 length is 15 residues. Germline CDR1 is SGHRS and CDR2 is YFSETQ. V lost 4 bases to trimming and J lost 6 bases; unmatched junction nucleotides: 8. CDR3 coding DNA: TGCGCCAGCAGCCCGGGACTAGCAGATATCAATGAGCAGTTCTTC. This sequence encodes CASSPGLADINEQFF.

The chain combines TRBV19 with TRBJ2-7; TRBD1 aligns across 8 bases. Unmatched junction bases numbered 6, after V lost 5 bases and J lost 0 bases. CDR3 length: 15 amino acids. Germline loops: CDR1 LNHDA, CDR2 SQIVND (reference sequence). As DNA, the CDR3 is TGTGCCAGTAGTTTATCCGGGACAGGCTCCTACGAGCAGTACTTC. This encodes CASSLSGTGSYEQYF.

The chain combines TRBV18 with TRBJ2-5, with 7 bases matching TRBD1. Germline values: CDR1 KGHSH, CDR2 LQKENI. This CDR3 is built from 16 residues. The V segment lost 3 bases and the J segment 2 bases; nucleotides outside the gene matches: 9. The chain's CDR3 is CASSPQTGTAQETQYF. The CDR3 bases are TGTGCCAGCTCACCGCAGACCGGGACAGCTCAAGAGACCCAGTACTTC.

This chain joins TRBV4-1 and TRBJ2-7, with TRBD2 matching over 8 bases. This CDR3 comprises 18 residues. From germline, CDR1 is MGHRA and CDR2 YSYEKL. Trimming cost V 1 base and J 1 base; bases outside gene matches: 12. The CDR3 nucleotides read TGCGCCAGCAGCCAAGTTCTGGCGGGAGGAGGTGGATCCTACGAGCAGTACTTC. Amino acid sequence: CASSQVLAGGGGSYEQYF.

The chain joins TRBV3-1 (or the pseudogene TRBV3-2) to TRBJ1-3, with a tentative D call TRBD1 (6 bases). The germline V gene encodes CDR1 LGHDT and CDR2 YNNKEL (reference sequence). The ends were cut back, 6 bases at V and 4 bases at J, with 16 bases in the middle. This CDR3 has 15 residues. The DNA for the CDR3 is TGTGCCAGCAGTTCCGACAGGTCTCTCGGAAACACCATATATTTT. Encoded protein: CASSSDRSLGNTIYF.

V gene TRBV18 combines with J gene TRBJ2-6; the D is unclear. V dropped 2 bases and J dropped 0 bases, with 5 bases sitting between them. The CDR3 covers 15 residues. CDR1 KGHSH and CDR2 LQKENI come from the germline V gene. The DNA of the CDR3 is TGTGCCAGCTCACCAAGCGACTCTGGGGCCAACGTCCTGACTTTC. It codes for CASSPSDSGANVLTF. The variable domain in full, completed from reference TRBV18 and TRBJ2-6, reads NAGVMQNPRHLVRRRGQEARLRCSPMKGHSHVYWYRQLPEEGLKFMVYLQKENIIDESGMPKERFSAEFPKEGPSILRIQQVVRGDSAAYFCASSPSDSGANVLTFGAGSRLTVL.

A few counts support this clone. This rearrangement joins TRBV7-2 to TRBJ1-2, with 7 bases that match TRBD1. V lost 3 bases, J lost 8 bases, and 6 bases stayed unmatched. Germline-derived CDR1 and CDR2 are SGHTA and FQGNSA. The CDR3 is 13 residues long. The CDR3 loop is CASSFDRVKGYTF. DNA for the CDR3: TGTGCCAGCAGCTTCGACAGGGTCAAGGGCTACACCTTC.

The V call is TRBV19, the J call TRBJ1-5; no clear D. Trimming took off 7 bases at V and 0 bases at J, with 4 bases between the two ends. CDR3 size: 12 residues. Germline V gene lookup returns CDR1 LNHDA and CDR2 SQIVND (reference sequence). CDR3 in DNA: TGTGCCAGTACCTATAGCAATCAGCCCCAGCATTTT. Amino acids: CASTYSNQPQHF.

The chain recombines TRBV5-1 with TRBJ2-3; 10 bases map to TRBD2. In germline, CDR1 is SGHRS, CDR2 YFSETQ. The CDR3 is made up of 16 amino acids. Germline trimming cut 0 bases from V and 4 bases from J; bases unmatched to any gene: 5. In nucleotides, the CDR3 is TGCGCCAGCAGCTTGGAAGTAGCGGGAGGCCCAGATACGCAGTATTTT. It translates to CASSLEVAGGPDTQYF.

This sequence joins TRBV4-3 and TRBJ2-1, with D maybe TRBD2 (7 bases). V was trimmed by 0 bases and J by 9 bases, leaving 15 bases between them. The germline CDR1 and CDR2 sequences are LGHNA and YSLEER. This CDR3 is built from 15 residues. The DNA for the CDR3 is TGCGCCAGCAGCCAAGATGGACAGTCGGGAGGTGAGCAGTTCTTC. It is translated as CASSQDGQSGGEQFF.

The chain uses TRBV7-2 and TRBJ2-5; D is unclear. CDR1 SGHTA and CDR2 FQGNSA come from the germline V gene. Trimming removed 4 bases at V and 5 bases at J, with 8 bases between. The CDR3 has 12 amino acids. For the CDR3, the DNA is TGTGCCAGCAGCTCCCCCCCGGAGACCCAGTACTTC. Translated, it gives CASSSPPETQYF.

The chain uses TRBV5-1 and TRBJ2-5; no reliable D call. The length of the CDR3 is 11 residues. The V end lost 7 bases, the J end lost 2 bases, and 6 bases lay between the germline ends. Germline CDR1 SGHRS, CDR2 YFSETQ. The CDR3 reads CASAQQETQYF. For the CDR3, the DNA is TGCGCCAGCGCCCAGCAAGAGACCCAGTACTTC.

The CDR3 coding sequence is TGTGCCAGCAGTGTGAGGAGGGCTTACGAGCAGTACTTC. Its translation is CASSVRRAYEQYF. This chain links TRBV2 with TRBJ2-7; a possible D gene is TRBD2 (6 bases). The germline V and J ends were trimmed by 4 bases and 4 bases, with 11 bases remaining between them. The length of the CDR3 is 13 residues. CDR1 and CDR2 (germline): SNHLY, FYNNEI.

This chain joins TRBV4-2 and TRBJ1-3; 7 bases match TRBD1. The germline CDR1 and CDR2 sequences are LGHNA and YNFKEQ. The CDR3 is made up of 14 amino acids. V trimming: 4 bases; J trimming: 0 bases; junction bases outside the gene matches: 0. CDR3 protein: CASSPGGSGNTIYF. As DNA, the CDR3 is TGTGCCAGCAGCCCAGGGGGCTCTGGAAACACCATATATTTT.

The rearrangement links TRBV6-4 to TRBJ2-7, with a tentative D call TRBD2 (6 bases). V was shortened by 6 bases and J by 2 bases, with 17 bases between the two germline ends. This CDR3 is 15 amino acids long. Germline-derived CDR1 and CDR2 are MRHNA and SNTAGT. The chain's CDR3 is CASRKTRFIPYEQYF. CDR3 sequence (DNA): TGTGCCAGCAGGAAGACTAGGTTCATCCCCTACGAGCAGTACTTC.

V usage is TRBV5-1 and J usage is TRBJ2-7; 7 nucleotides align to TRBD1. CDR3 length: 14 residues. The germline CDR1 and CDR2 sequences are SGHRS and YFSETQ. J was trimmed by 9 bases and V by 4 bases; bases with no gene match: 13. This CDR3 is CASSPPAQGIGQYF. The DNA of the CDR3 is TGCGCCAGCAGCCCCCCGGCACAGGGGATAGGGCAGTACTTC. Complete variable domain (other parts from reference TRBV5-1 and TRBJ2-7): KAGVTQTPRYLIKTRGQQVTLSCSPISGHRSVSWYQQTPGQGLQFLFEYFSETQRNKGNFPGRFSGRQFSNSRSEMNVSTLELGDSALYLCASSPPAQGIGQYFGPGTRLTVT.

This sequence joins TRBV12-3 or TRBV12-4 and TRBJ2-3; D is unresolved. Trimming removed 6 bases at V and 2 bases at J, with 9 bases between. The CDR3 totals 13 residues. The CDR3 loop is CASRHETTDTQYF. The DNA of the CDR3 is TGTGCCAGCAGACACGAAACCACAGATACGCAGTATTTT.

The chain joins TRBV27 to TRBJ1-4; D is perhaps TRBD1 (6 bases). The CDR3 is 15 residues long. V was clipped by 2 bases and J by 0 bases, with 7 bases between them. Germline loops: CDR1 MNHEY, CDR2 SMNVEV (reference sequence). DNA of the CDR3: TGTGCCAGCAGTTTAGGGGGCGCAACTAATGAAAAACTGTTTTTT. It is translated as CASSLGGATNEKLFF. The variable domain in full, with the rest retrieved from reference TRBV27 and TRBJ1-4, is EAQVTQNPRYLITVTGKKLTVTCSQNMNHEYMSWYRQDPGLGLRQIYYSMNVEVTDKGDVPEGYKVSRKEKRNFPLILESPSPNQTSLYFCASSLGGATNEKLFFGSGTQLSVL.

The chain joins TRBV27 to TRBJ1-2, with unresolved D. Deletions cut 6 bases from V and 4 bases from J, with 15 bases between. The CDR3 contains 14 residues. Germline values: CDR1 MNHEY, CDR2 SMNVEV (reference sequence). The CDR3 loop is CASSPRGPPYGYTF. In DNA form, the CDR3 reads TGTGCCAGCAGCCCTCGAGGGCCCCCCTATGGCTACACCTTC.

V gene TRBV15 combines with J gene TRBJ2-3; D unresolved. CDR3 size: 14 residues. Germline values: CDR1 LNHNV, CDR2 YYDKDF (reference sequence). V lost 5 bases and J 3 bases, leaving 12 bases between the germline ends. CDR3 protein: CATSHFDFTDTQYF. The CDR3 coding sequence is TGTGCCACCAGCCACTTCGATTTTACAGATACGCAGTATTTT.

V gene TRBV4-3 combines with J gene TRBJ1-2; 7 bases align to TRBD1. The V and J ends lost 0 bases and 3 bases, in that order; junction bases with no gene match: 13. The CDR3 runs 18 residues. The germline gives CDR1 LGHNA, CDR2 YSLEER. CDR3 sequence (DNA): TGCGCCAGCAGCCAAGATCTAGTCCGACAGGGCGGCTACTATGGCTACACCTTC. It specifies CASSQDLVRQGGYYGYTF.